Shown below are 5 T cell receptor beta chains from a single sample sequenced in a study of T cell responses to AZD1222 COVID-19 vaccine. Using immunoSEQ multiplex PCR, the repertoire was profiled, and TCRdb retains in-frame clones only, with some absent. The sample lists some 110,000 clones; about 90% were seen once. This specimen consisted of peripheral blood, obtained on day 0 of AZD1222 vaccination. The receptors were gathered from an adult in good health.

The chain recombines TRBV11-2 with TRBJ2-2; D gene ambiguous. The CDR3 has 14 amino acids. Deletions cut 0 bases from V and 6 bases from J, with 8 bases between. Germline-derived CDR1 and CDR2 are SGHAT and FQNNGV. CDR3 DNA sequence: TGTGCCAGCAGCTTAGACCCTCAGTCCGGGGAGCTGTTTTTT. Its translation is CASSLDPQSGELFF.

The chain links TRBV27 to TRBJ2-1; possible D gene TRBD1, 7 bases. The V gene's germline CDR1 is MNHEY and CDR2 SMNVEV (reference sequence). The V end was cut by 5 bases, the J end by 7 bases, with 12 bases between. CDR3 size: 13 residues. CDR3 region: CASSPPGGNEQFF. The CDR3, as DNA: TGTGCCAGCAGTCCCCCAGGGGGGAATGAGCAGTTCTTC.

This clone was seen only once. In DNA form, the CDR3 reads TGTGCCAGCCGTAGGCGGAGGGTCACTGAAGCTTTCTTT. Translated, it gives CASRRRRVTEAFF. The chain links TRBV6-5 to TRBJ1-1; no clear D. The V end was cut by 8 bases, the J end by 4 bases, with 14 bases between. Per the germline V gene, CDR1 is MNHEY and CDR2 is SVGAGI. This CDR3 has 13 amino acids.

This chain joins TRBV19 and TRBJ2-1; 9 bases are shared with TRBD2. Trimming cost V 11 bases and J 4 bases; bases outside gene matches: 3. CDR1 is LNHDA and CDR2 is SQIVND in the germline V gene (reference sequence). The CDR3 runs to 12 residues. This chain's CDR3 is CAASGMYNEQFF. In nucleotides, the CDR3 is TGTGCCGCTAGCGGGATGTACAATGAGCAGTTCTTC.

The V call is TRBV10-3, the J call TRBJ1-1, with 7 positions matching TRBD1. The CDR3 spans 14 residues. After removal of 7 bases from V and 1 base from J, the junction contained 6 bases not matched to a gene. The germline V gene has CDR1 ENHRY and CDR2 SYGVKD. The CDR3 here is CAINQGGTNTEAFF. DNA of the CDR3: TGTGCCATCAACCAGGGGGGTACGAACACTGAAGCTTTCTTT.